A selection of T cell receptor beta chains follows, all from one sample in a study of cytomegalovirus exposure and HLA in healthy donors. Using immunoSEQ multiplex PCR, the repertoire was profiled, and TCRdb retains in-frame clones only, with some absent. The sample comprises about 150,000 clones, under 85% of which are singletons, and roughly 2.8% rests with the top ten. The sample consisted of PBMCs. The receptor set was obtained from a man younger than 35 in good health and CMV-seronegative. The CDR3 runs from the conserved cysteine through the conserved F or W. The D gene is left open where the match is weak. A row's size may be missing; if present it is once, few, many or a size class.

DNA | CDR3 | V | D | J | size
TGCAGTGCTAGGGGGCCTGAAAAACTGTTTTTT | CSARGPEKLFF | TRBV20-1 | - | TRBJ1-4 | -
TGTGCCAGCAGCTCCCGCCCGGGAGGACAGCCCCAGCATTTT | CASSSRPGGQPQHF | TRBV9 | - | TRBJ1-5 | -
TGTGCCTGGAGAGCCGGGACAGGGGGCTTCGGAGCTTTCTTT | CAWRAGTGGFGAFF | TRBV30 | TRBD1 | TRBJ1-1 | -
TGTGCCAGCAGTCTGTACAGGGGGACTGAAGCTTTCTTT | CASSLYRGTEAFF | TRBV14 | TRBD1 | TRBJ1-1 | -
TGTGCCAGCAGTCTGGGACACTCATACAATGAGCAGTTCTTC | CASSLGHSYNEQFF | TRBV28 | - | TRBJ2-1 | -
TGCGCCAGCAGCCGCCTTGGACAGAGCTCCTACAATGAGCAGTTCTTC | CASSRLGQSSYNEQFF | TRBV4-1 | - | TRBJ2-1 | -
TGTGCCAGCAGTTGGACGACTACCTACAATGAGCAGTTCTTC | CASSWTTTYNEQFF | TRBV28 | - | TRBJ2-1 | -
TGTGCCAGTAACGGTAACACCATATATTTT | CASNGNTIYF | TRBV19 | - | TRBJ1-3 | -
TGTGCCAGCAGTTTATTGGGCAGGAACACTGAAGCTTTCTTT | CASSLLGRNTEAFF | TRBV28 | - | TRBJ1-1 | -
TGCGCCAGCAGCTTGGATAGGACTAGACAACCCTACAATGAGCAGTTCTTC | CASSLDRTRQPYNEQFF | TRBV5-1 | TRBD2 | TRBJ2-1 | -
TGTGCCAGCAGCTTAGCGCGGCGGGGGGGACGCACAGATACGCAGTATTTT | CASSLARRGGRTDTQYF | TRBV7-8 | TRBD2 | TRBJ2-3 | few
TGTGCCAGCAGCCCGACAGGGTCGAATACGCAGTATTTT | CASSPTGSNTQYF | TRBV7-3 | TRBD1 | TRBJ2-3 | once
TGTGCCAGCAGCCGCCCGGACAAACTAAGGAATGGCTACACCTTC | CASSRPDKLRNGYTF | TRBV6-5 | - | TRBJ1-2 | once
TGTGCCACCTCACCCCCAGGTGTCTTTAGCAATCAGCCCCAGCATTTT | CATSPPGVFSNQPQHF | TRBV28 | - | TRBJ1-5 | -
TGTGCCAGCAGTGCCGGGACAGGTCGCAATCAGCCCCAGCATTTT | CASSAGTGRNQPQHF | TRBV6-1 | TRBD1 | TRBJ1-5 | -
TGTGCCAGCAGCCCAGGGAGGGGATGGGGAGAGACCCAGTACTTC | CASSPGRGWGETQYF | TRBV7-2 | TRBD2 | TRBJ2-5 | -
TGTGCCAGCAGCTTAGTTATGGACAGACGTGAAAAACTGTTTTTT | CASSLVMDRREKLFF | TRBV11-3 | - | TRBJ1-4 | -
TGTGCCAGTGCGGTCCGGGACTCTGGGGCCAACGTCCTGACTTTC | CASAVRDSGANVLTF | TRBV6-1 | - | TRBJ2-6 | -
TGTGCCAGCAGCTACGGCCCAGGACTAGCGGGGACCGGGGAGCTGTTTTTT | CASSYGPGLAGTGELFF | TRBV13 | TRBD2 | TRBJ2-2 | -
TGTGCCAGTATCGCCCGGGACAACATGAACACTGAAGCTTTCTTT | CASIARDNMNTEAFF | TRBV19 | - | TRBJ1-1 | -
TGCGCCAGCAGCTTGGTCGAGGCAGGGGTGACAGATACGCAGTATTTT | CASSLVEAGVTDTQYF | TRBV5-1 | - | TRBJ2-3 | -
TGCGCCAGCAGCACTGATACCTACGAGCAGTACTTC | CASSTDTYEQYF | TRBV5-1 | - | TRBJ2-7 | -
TGTGCCAGCAGCCCACAACCACAGGGACAAGGGGAAAAACTGTTTTTT | CASSPQPQGQGEKLFF | TRBV7-6 | - | TRBJ1-4 | -
TGTGCCAGCAGCTCCGGACAGGGAGCAGAAAAACTGTTTTTT | CASSSGQGAEKLFF | TRBV7-9 | TRBD1 | TRBJ1-4 | -
TGTGCCAGCAGCTTCCACGAGGGGGTGGGGGGCTACACCTTC | CASSFHEGVGGYTF | TRBV7-2 | - | TRBJ1-2 | -
TGCGCCAGCAGGACAAGGGAGTACACCGGGGAGCTGTTTTTT | CASRTREYTGELFF | TRBV5-1 | - | TRBJ2-2 | -
TGTGCCAGCAGCCCCTGGGACAGGATAACTGAAGCTTTCTTT | CASSPWDRITEAFF | TRBV7-8 | TRBD1 | TRBJ1-1 | once
TGTGCCATCAGTGCCACAGGCTATGGCTACACCTTC | CAISATGYGYTF | TRBV10-3 | - | TRBJ1-2 | -
TGTGCCAGCAGTCCCAACGGACAGGGGAGCCACATTCAGTACTTC | CASSPNGQGSHIQYF | TRBV28 | TRBD1 | TRBJ2-4 | -
TGTGCCAGCAGCTCAGAGCTACGGGATGGACAAGAGACCCAGTACTTC | CASSSELRDGQETQYF | TRBV7-2 | - | TRBJ2-5 | -
TGTGCCAGCAGTTACTCGGGAGCGGGGGGCGTAGGTGGCTACACCTTC | CASSYSGAGGVGGYTF | TRBV6-5 | - | TRBJ1-2 | -
TGTGCCAGCAGTGAAAGGCCGGGAACATTTAACTATGGCTACACCTTC | CASSERPGTFNYGYTF | TRBV7-6 | - | TRBJ1-2 | -
TGTGCTAGTGGGGGGGGCGGGGGGACAGATACGCAGTATTTT | CASGGGGGTDTQYF | TRBV12-5 | TRBD2 | TRBJ2-3 | -
TGTGCCAGCAGCTCAGGGGGAGATGGCTACACCTTC | CASSSGGDGYTF | TRBV7-6 | TRBD1 | TRBJ1-2 | -
TGTGCCAGCAGCCCAGGGACACTAGTCTCTGGGGCCAACGTCCTGACTTTC | CASSPGTLVSGANVLTF | TRBV16 | - | TRBJ2-6 | -
TGTGCCAGTAGGGGGGGGCAGGGGAATTCACCCCTCCACTTT | CASRGGQGNSPLHF | TRBV4-2 | - | TRBJ1-6 | -
TGTGCCAGCAGCTTACCAGCGGGACAGGGGAACACTGAAGCTTTCTTT | CASSLPAGQGNTEAFF | TRBV7-2 | TRBD1 | TRBJ1-1 | -
TGCGCCAGCAGCATACGCCCCAATATTCAACGGTTCGTGGAAAAACTGTTTTTT | CASSIRPNIQRFVEKLFF | TRBV5-1 | - | TRBJ1-4 | once
TGTGCCAGCTCAGACAGGGATAATTCACCCCTCCACTTT | CASSDRDNSPLHF | TRBV18 | TRBD1 | TRBJ1-6 | -
TGTGCTAGCAAGCCGGGACAGGGGGCTGGGACCCAGTACTTC | CASKPGQGAGTQYF | TRBV7-7 | TRBD1 | TRBJ2-5 | -
TGTGCCAGCAGCTCACAGGTTAAGTCACCCCTCCACTTT | CASSSQVKSPLHF | TRBV7-3 | - | TRBJ1-6 | few
TGTGCCAGCAGCTGGGGCGCCACGAGCTCCTACAATGAGCAGTTCTTC | CASSWGATSSYNEQFF | TRBV5-4 | - | TRBJ2-1 | -
TGTGCCAGCAGCTTAGATCGACTAGCGGGGGGGTTTGAGCAGTTCTTC | CASSLDRLAGGFEQFF | TRBV7-2 | TRBD2 | TRBJ2-1 | -
TGTGCCAGCAGCTTAACAGAGGGAACGGGCTACACCTTC | CASSLTEGTGYTF | TRBV7-3 | - | TRBJ1-2 | once
TGTGCCAGCAGTTACGGGGGACTTGAGTTCTTC | CASSYGGLEFF | TRBV6-6 | - | TRBJ2-1 | few
TGTGCCAGCAGCTTGGGGGAGGGACAGCCCCAGCATTTT | CASSLGEGQPQHF | TRBV7-9 | - | TRBJ1-5 | -
TGCGCCAGCAGCTTTGTTCGAGGTGGCTCCTACAATGAGCAGTTCTTC | CASSFVRGGSYNEQFF | TRBV5-1 | - | TRBJ2-1 | -
TGTGCCTGGAGTGTACTCTCAGGGACAGGGAATGGCTACACCTTC | CAWSVLSGTGNGYTF | TRBV30 | TRBD1 | TRBJ1-2 | -
TGTGCCTGGAATACCGGGACAGGGGTAAACGAGCAGTACTTC | CAWNTGTGVNEQYF | TRBV30 | TRBD1 | TRBJ2-7 | -